A single sample gave rise to the 4 T cell receptor beta chains below, sequenced in a study of T-cell memory formation after mild COVID-19. TCRdb reprocessed the 5' RACE reads with MiXCR, giving one entry per CDR3 protein. The profile shows just over 350,000 distinct CDR3 sequences, around 14% of them singletons. Sequencing was done on a sample of PBMCs or a T cell subset sorted from them (not recorded which). The receptors here all came from a man younger than 35 who had mild COVID-19 (a few samples of this study predate the infection). Cell type and time point are not known.

This sequence joins TRBV10-3 and TRBJ2-7; 8 bases map to TRBD2. The CDR3 extends over 16 amino acids. Germline assignment: CDR1 ENHRY and CDR2 SYGVKD. Losses at the gene ends were 4 bases for V and 5 bases for J; bases not matched to a gene: 13. The CDR3 DNA follows: TGTGCCATCAGTGGCCGGGGGGGGACTAACGTTAACGAGCAGTACTTC. This sequence encodes CAISGRGGTNVNEQYF.

This clonotype has only a few counts. The V call is TRBV24-1, the J call TRBJ2-1; D is uncertain. V gave up 4 bases and J gave up 4 bases, with 19 bases separating them. The V gene's germline CDR1 is KGHDR and CDR2 SFDVKD. The CDR3 is 17 residues long. As DNA, the CDR3 is TGTGCCACCAGTGACCCAAGTCTTGGGCGCGATTACAATGAGCAGTTCTTC. It translates to CATSDPSLGRDYNEQFF.

This clonotype was recorded only once. The chain combines TRBV9 with TRBJ1-2; 9 bases agree with TRBD1. CDR1 is SGDLS and CDR2 is YYNGEE in the germline V gene. Losses at the gene ends were 4 bases for V and 7 bases for J; bases not matched to a gene: 5. The CDR3 extends over 13 amino acids. The CDR3 nucleotides are TGTGCCAGCAGCCGGACAGGGGTAGGTGGCTACACCTTC. It encodes CASSRTGVGGYTF.

This clonotype was picked up a small number of times. V gene TRBV12-3 or TRBV12-4 combines with J gene TRBJ2-5; no definite D call. CDR3 size: 17 residues. V shed 3 bases and J shed 4 bases, with 21 bases lying between them. Here the CDR3 DNA reads TGTGCCAGCAGTTTTTTGTTGGATAGTTGGGTGTTAGAGACCCAGTACTTC. This codes for CASSFLLDSWVLETQYF.